A single TCR beta chain is shown here with its context. This clone has a handful of counts. The specificity of this receptor is unknown. It has no much larger one-base neighbor in the sample; base qualities were not kept. For sorting, staining was performed with anti-CD3, anti-CD4, anti-CD8 and a Vbeta20 antibody from the IOTest Beta Mark kit on a FACSAria III, and a purity above 99% was achieved. Peripheral blood was collected in sodium heparin tubes, and mononuclear cells were isolated by Ficoll-Paque PLUS density gradient centrifugation. CD4+ Vbeta20+, CD4+ Vbeta20-, and CD8+ T cell fractions were FACS-sorted before TCRbeta deep sequencing. This sample is part of a study of somatic mutations in T cells in chronic GVHD (TCRdb year 2020). For this chain, trimming is 4 bases at the V end and 2 bases at the J end, and the number of junction bases without a gene match is 5. From the cysteine through the phenylalanine, the CDR3 covers 16 amino acids. Only CDR3 DNA remains: 48 bases, in frame from the first base. CDR1 SNHLY and CDR2 FYNNEI are derived from the germline V gene.

Isolated genomic DNA was used for TCRbeta deep sequencing. TCRbeta CDR3 sequencing and initial data processing were performed with the immunoSEQ assay as a commercial service. In the authors' own workflow: IMGT was used to annotate V, D, J genes, while reads were demultiplexed, adapter and primer sequences were stripped out, and similar clones were merged through frequency-ratio clustering. This immuneACCESS table, as held by TCRdb, lists in-frame sequences with V and J called but not all clones. Of the missing ones, under half trace to an unresolved V gene in checked studies; the others have no known cause. Clone size and V and J calls were adopted from that table, with D and trimming inferred from the DNA. For this sample the table gives 13,000 to 15,000 clones, of which around four fifths were detected only once. The top ten hold roughly 32% of the sample.

The clonotype comes from a male patient in his fifties with chronic graft-versus-host disease. After a transplant, some of the T cells may come from the graft donor. The chain uses TRBV2 and TRBJ2-7; 13 of the junction bases match TRBD2. Sequences were obtained from Vbeta20-negative CD4+ T cells from blood. The cell subset or site label, as the study defines it: CD4+ T cells sorted as TCR Vbeta20 negative by flow cytometry. The base sequence is TGTGCCAGCAGTGGACGACTAGCGGGGGGAACCTACGAGCAGTACTTC. Its product reads: CASSGRLAGGTYEQYF.